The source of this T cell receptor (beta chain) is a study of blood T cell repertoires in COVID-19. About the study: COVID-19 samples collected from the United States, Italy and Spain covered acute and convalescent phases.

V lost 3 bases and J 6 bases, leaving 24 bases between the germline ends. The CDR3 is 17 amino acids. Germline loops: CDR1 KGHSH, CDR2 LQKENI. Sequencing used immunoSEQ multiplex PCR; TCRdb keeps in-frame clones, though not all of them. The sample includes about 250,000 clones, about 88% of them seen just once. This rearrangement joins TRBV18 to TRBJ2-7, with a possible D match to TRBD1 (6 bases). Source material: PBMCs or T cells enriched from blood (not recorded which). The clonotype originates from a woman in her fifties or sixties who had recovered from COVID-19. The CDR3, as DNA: TGTGCCAGCTCACCCTTGACAGGTTTAGGGATCTACGGCGAGCAGTACTTC. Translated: CASSPLTGLGIYGEQYF.